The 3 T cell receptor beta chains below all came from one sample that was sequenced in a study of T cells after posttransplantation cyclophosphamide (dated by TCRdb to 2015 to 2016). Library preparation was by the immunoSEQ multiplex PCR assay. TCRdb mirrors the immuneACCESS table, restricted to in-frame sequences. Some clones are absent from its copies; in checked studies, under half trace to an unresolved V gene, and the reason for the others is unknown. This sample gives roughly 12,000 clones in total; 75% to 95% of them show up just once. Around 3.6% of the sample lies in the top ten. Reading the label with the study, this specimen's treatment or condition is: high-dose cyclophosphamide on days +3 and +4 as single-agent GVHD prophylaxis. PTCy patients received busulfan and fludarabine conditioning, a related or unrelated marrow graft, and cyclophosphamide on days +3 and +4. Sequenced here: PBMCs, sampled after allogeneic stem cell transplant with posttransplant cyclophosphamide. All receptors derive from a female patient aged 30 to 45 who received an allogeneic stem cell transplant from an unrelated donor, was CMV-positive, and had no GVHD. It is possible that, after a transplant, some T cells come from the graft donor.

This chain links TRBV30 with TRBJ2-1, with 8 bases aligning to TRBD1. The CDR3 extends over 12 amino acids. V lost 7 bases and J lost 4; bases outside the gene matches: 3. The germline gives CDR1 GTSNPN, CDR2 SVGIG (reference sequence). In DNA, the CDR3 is TGTGCCTCTGGACAGGGTTACAATGAGCAGTTCTTC. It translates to CASGQGYNEQFF.

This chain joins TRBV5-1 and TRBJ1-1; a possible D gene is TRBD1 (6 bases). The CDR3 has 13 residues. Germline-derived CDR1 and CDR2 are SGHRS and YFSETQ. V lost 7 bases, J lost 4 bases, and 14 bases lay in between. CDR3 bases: TGCGCCAGCGCCCGGACAGCTGGCACTGAAGCTTTCTTT. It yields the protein CASARTAGTEAFF.

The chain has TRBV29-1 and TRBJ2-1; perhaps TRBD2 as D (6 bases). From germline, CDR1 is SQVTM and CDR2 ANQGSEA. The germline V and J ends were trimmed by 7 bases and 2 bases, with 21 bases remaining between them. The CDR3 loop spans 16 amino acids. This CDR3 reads CSAPSSSGEAYNEQFF. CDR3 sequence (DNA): TGCAGCGCCCCATCGAGCTCGGGGGAGGCCTACAATGAGCAGTTCTTC.